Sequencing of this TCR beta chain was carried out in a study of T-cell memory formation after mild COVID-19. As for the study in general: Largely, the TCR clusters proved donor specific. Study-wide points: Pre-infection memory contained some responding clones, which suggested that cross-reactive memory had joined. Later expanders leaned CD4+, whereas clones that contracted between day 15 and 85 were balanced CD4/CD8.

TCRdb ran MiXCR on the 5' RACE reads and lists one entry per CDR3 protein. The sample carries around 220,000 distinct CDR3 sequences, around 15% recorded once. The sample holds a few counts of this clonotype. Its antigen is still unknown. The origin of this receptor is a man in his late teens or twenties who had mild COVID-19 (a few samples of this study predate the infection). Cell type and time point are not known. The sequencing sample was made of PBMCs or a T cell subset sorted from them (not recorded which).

CDR3 sequence: CASRALAGNTEAFF. The CDR3 nucleotides are TGTGCCAGCAGGGCCCTGGCAGGGAACACTGAAGCTTTCTTT. This sequence joins TRBV6-6 and TRBJ1-1; the D is unclear. V lost 6 bases and J 1 base, leaving 12 bases between the germline ends. The CDR3 runs 14 residues. Germline loops: CDR1 MNHNY, CDR2 SVGAGI (reference sequence).